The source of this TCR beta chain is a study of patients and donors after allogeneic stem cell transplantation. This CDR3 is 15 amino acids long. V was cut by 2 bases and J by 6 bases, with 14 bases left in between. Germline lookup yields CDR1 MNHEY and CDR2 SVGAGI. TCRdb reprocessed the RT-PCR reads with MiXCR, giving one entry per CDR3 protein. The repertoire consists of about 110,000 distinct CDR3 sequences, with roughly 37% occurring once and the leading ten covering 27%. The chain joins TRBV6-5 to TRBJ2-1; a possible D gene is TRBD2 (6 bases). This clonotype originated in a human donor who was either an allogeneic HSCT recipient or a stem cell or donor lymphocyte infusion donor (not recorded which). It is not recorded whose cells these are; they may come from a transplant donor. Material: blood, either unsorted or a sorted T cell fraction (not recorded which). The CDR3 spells CASSYRLAGGNEQFF. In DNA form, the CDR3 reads TGTGCCAGCAGTTACCGGCTAGCCGGGGGCAATGAGCAGTTCTTC.